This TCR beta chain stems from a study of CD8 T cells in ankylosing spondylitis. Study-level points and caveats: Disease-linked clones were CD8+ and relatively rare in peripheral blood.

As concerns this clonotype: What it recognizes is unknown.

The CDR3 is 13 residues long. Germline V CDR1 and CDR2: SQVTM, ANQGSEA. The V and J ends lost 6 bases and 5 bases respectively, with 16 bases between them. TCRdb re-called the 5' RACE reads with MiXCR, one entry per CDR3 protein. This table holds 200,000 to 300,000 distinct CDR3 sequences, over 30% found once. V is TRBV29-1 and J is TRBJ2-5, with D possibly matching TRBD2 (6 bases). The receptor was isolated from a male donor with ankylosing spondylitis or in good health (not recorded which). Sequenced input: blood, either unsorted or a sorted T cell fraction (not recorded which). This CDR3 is CSVAKGSGETQYF. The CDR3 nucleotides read TGCAGCGTCGCTAAAGGGAGCGGGGAGACCCAGTACTTC. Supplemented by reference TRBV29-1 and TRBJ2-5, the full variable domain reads SAVISQKPSRDICQRGTSLTIQCQVDSQVTMMFWYRQQPGQSLTLIATANQGSEATYESGFVIDKFPISRPNLTFSTLTVSNMSPEDSSIYLCSVAKGSGETQYFGPGTRLLVL.